Shown below are 19 T cell receptor beta chains from a single sample sequenced in a study of identical twins. TCRdb re-derived calls from the 5' RACE reads in MiXCR, one entry per CDR3 protein. The sample includes 400,000 to 600,000 distinct CDR3 sequences, 20% to 25% of them seen just once. These data were also reused for a study on yellow fever vaccine responses in identical twins.

Sequencing was done on a sample of CD4+ T cells sorted from blood. Every receptor here comes from a woman aged 18-29 years in good health.

This clonotype appeared a few times. This chain joins TRBV12-3 or TRBV12-4 and TRBJ1-6; D unclear. The CDR3 runs to 13 residues. The V gene lost 3 bases and the J gene lost 7 bases, with 7 bases spanning the gap. The DNA of the CDR3 is TGTGCCAGCAGTTTGTGGGAAAATTCACCCCTCCACTTT. Amino acids: CASSLWENSPLHF.

The table lists this clonotype with a few counts. The chain recombines TRBV4-1 with TRBJ1-5, with 7 bases that match TRBD1. V lost 3 bases to trimming and J lost 3 bases; unmatched junction nucleotides: 5. Looked up from germline, CDR1 is MGHRA and CDR2 is YSYEKL. The CDR3 is 15 residues long. This chain's CDR3 is CASSHRDSDNQPQHF. The CDR3 bases are TGCGCCAGCAGCCACCGGGACAGTGACAATCAGCCCCAGCATTTT.

The table lists this clonotype with many counts. The chain has TRBV20-1 and TRBJ1-1; 9 bases align to TRBD1. J lost 8 bases, V lost 1 base, and 2 bases had no gene match. Germline CDR1 reads DFQATT; CDR2 reads SNEGSKA (reference sequence). The CDR3 spans 12 residues. CDR3 DNA sequence: TGCAGTGCTAGAGCAGGGACAGGGGAAGCTTTCTTT. Translated, it gives CSARAGTGEAFF.

This clonotype was observed a few times. V usage is TRBV9 and J usage is TRBJ2-3; 7 bases map to TRBD1. Germline V gene sequence: CDR1 SGDLS, CDR2 YYNGEE. The CDR3 spans 14 residues. Trimming removed 4 bases from V and 4 bases from J; junction bases left unmatched: 6. CDR3 in DNA: TGTGCCAGCAGCACCCACAGGGGTCCAGATACGCAGTATTTT. This codes for CASSTHRGPDTQYF.

This clonotype was observed a handful of times. J is TRBJ1-1 and V is TRBV18; tentative D call: TRBD1 (5 bases). V dropped 3 bases and J dropped 1 base, with 15 bases sitting between them. Looked up from germline, CDR1 is KGHSH and CDR2 is LQKENI. The CDR3 consists of 16 residues. The CDR3 is CASSPRLDSKNTEAFF. As DNA, the CDR3 is TGTGCCAGCTCACCTCGGTTAGACAGCAAGAACACTGAAGCTTTCTTT.

The chain recombines TRBV19 with TRBJ1-1; D possibly corresponds to TRBD1 (5 bases). This CDR3 spans 13 amino acids. Germline-derived CDR1 and CDR2 are LNHDA and SQIVND (reference sequence). Deletions cut 1 base from V and 5 bases from J, with 8 bases between. CDR3 region: CASSIAGGTEAFF. The CDR3 nucleotides are TGTGCCAGTAGTATAGCTGGGGGAACTGAAGCTTTCTTT.

In its sample, this clonotype was seen many times. The V call is TRBV27, the J call TRBJ2-1; maybe TRBD2 (6 bases). The CDR3 contains 12 residues. Germline CDR1 reads MNHEY; CDR2 reads SMNVEV (reference sequence). Trimming left V 6 bases short and J 3 bases short, with 6 bases between. The CDR3 is CASRRDYNEQFF. CDR3 nucleotide sequence: TGTGCCAGCAGGCGGGACTACAATGAGCAGTTCTTC.

J is TRBJ2-3 and V is TRBV28, with a possible D match to TRBD2 (6 bases). Germline assignment: CDR1 MDHEN and CDR2 SYDVKM. V was cut by 5 bases and J by 4 bases, with 13 bases left in between. The CDR3 contains 14 residues. The CDR3 nucleotides read TGTGCCAGCAGTCCCCCAGGAGGGTCAGATACGCAGTATTTT. Translation gives CASSPPGGSDTQYF.

This clonotype came up a few times. The rearrangement uses TRBV20-1 and TRBJ1-5, with D maybe TRBD1 (5 bases). The CDR3 is 13 residues long. Trimming removed 2 bases at V and 3 bases at J, with 8 bases between. CDR1 and CDR2 from the germline V gene are DFQATT and SNEGSKA (reference sequence). CDR3 region: CSARKGINQPQHF. In DNA form, the CDR3 reads TGCAGTGCTAGAAAGGGGATCAATCAGCCCCAGCATTTT.

The J gene is TRBJ2-3, the V gene TRBV10-3, with 11 positions matching TRBD2. J was trimmed by 0 bases and V by 6 bases; bases with no gene match: 5. This CDR3 has 16 amino acids. Per germline, CDR1 ENHRY and CDR2 SYGVKD. The CDR3 region is CAIRGTSGASTDTQYF. The CDR3 nucleotides are TGTGCCATCAGGGGGACTAGCGGAGCCAGCACAGATACGCAGTATTTT.

This clonotype was seen more than once but under ten times. This rearrangement joins TRBV12-3 or TRBV12-4 to TRBJ1-5; D not resolved. V was shortened by 3 bases and J by 6 bases, with 15 bases between the two germline ends. The CDR3 spans 15 residues. CDR3 loop: CASSFEGLVGQPQHF. CDR3 DNA: TGTGCCAGCAGTTTCGAGGGTTTGGTGGGTCAGCCCCAGCATTTT.

In its sample, this clonotype was seen a few times. The chain employs TRBV3-1 and TRBJ2-3; possible D gene TRBD2, 6 bases. The germline V and J ends were trimmed by 6 bases and 2 bases, with 12 bases remaining between them. The CDR3 is 14 residues long. Germline loops: CDR1 LGHDT, CDR2 YNNKEL (reference sequence). This CDR3 reads CASSSGSVTDTQYF. The CDR3 DNA reads as TGTGCCAGCAGTAGCGGATCTGTCACAGATACGCAGTATTTT.

Only a few counts were recorded for this clonotype. This chain joins TRBV12-3 or TRBV12-4 and TRBJ2-5; no reliable D call. The CDR3 is made up of 15 amino acids. Trimming cost V 6 bases and J 6 bases, with 20 bases left between them. The CDR3 DNA is TGTGCCAGCAGCTCAAACTCGACTTCGAAAAAGACCCAGTACTTC. It yields the protein CASSSNSTSKKTQYF.

A few counts support this clonotype. The V and J genes are TRBV10-1 and TRBJ2-1; 10 positions match TRBD2. CDR1 is WNHNN and CDR2 is SYGVQD in the germline V gene (reference sequence). The CDR3 is 16 amino acids. The J segment lost 6 bases and the V segment lost 0 bases, leaving 5 bases of the junction unmatched. The CDR3 loop reads CASSESSGRAANEQFF. In DNA form, the CDR3 reads TGCGCCAGCAGTGAGTCAAGCGGGAGGGCCGCCAATGAGCAGTTCTTC.

The J gene is TRBJ2-7, the V gene TRBV20-1; D might be TRBD1 or TRBD2, each matching 5 bases. CDR1 and CDR2 from the germline V gene are DFQATT and SNEGSKA (reference sequence). The germline V and J ends were trimmed by 2 bases and 3 bases, with 11 bases remaining between them. This CDR3 has 13 amino acids. The CDR3 DNA follows: TGCAGTGCTAGACAGGGACGAGGCTACGAGCAGTACGTC. Its protein is CSARQGRGYEQYV.

The chain has TRBV28 and TRBJ2-1; D may be TRBD1 (6 bases). Germline V gene lookup returns CDR1 MDHEN and CDR2 SYDVKM. V lost 3 bases and J 3 bases, leaving 15 bases between the germline ends. This CDR3 spans 16 amino acids. The CDR3 reads CASSFPQGRFYNEQFF. The CDR3, as DNA: TGTGCCAGCAGTTTCCCTCAGGGGCGGTTCTACAATGAGCAGTTCTTC. The complete variable domain, with remaining parts taken from reference TRBV28 and TRBJ2-1, reads DVKVTQSSRYLVKRTGEKVFLECVQDMDHENMFWYRQDPGLGLRLIYFSYDVKMKEKGDIPEGYSVSREKKERFSLILESASTNQTSMYLCASSFPQGRFYNEQFFGPGTRLTVL.

This clonotype has more than one count but fewer than ten. The chain has TRBV14 and TRBJ2-1; 12 bases are a match to TRBD2. This CDR3 has 16 amino acids. J gave up 9 bases and V 8 bases, and 14 bases lay outside the gene matches. CDR1 and CDR2 from the germline V gene are SGHDN and FVKESK. DNA for the CDR3: TGTGCCAGCCGGAGACTAGCGGGAGATTCACAGACTGAGCAGTTCTTC. Protein sequence: CASRRLAGDSQTEQFF.

The chain uses TRBV5-5 and TRBJ1-1; tentatively, D is TRBD1 (5 bases). The CDR3 is made up of 14 amino acids. Trimming pared 0 bases from V and 1 base from J, leaving 7 bases between. Germline V gene sequence: CDR1 SGHKS, CDR2 YYEKEE (reference sequence). In DNA form, the CDR3 reads TGTGCCAGCAGCTTGGTGGACAAGAACACTGAAGCTTTCTTT. It is translated as CASSLVDKNTEAFF.

A few counts support this clonotype. The rearrangement joins TRBV11-2 to TRBJ2-7; 8 nucleotides line up with TRBD1. Unmatched junction bases numbered 9, after V lost 5 bases and J lost 0 bases. The CDR3 is made up of 16 amino acids. Per germline, CDR1 SGHAT and CDR2 FQNNGV. In nucleotides, the CDR3 is TGTGCCAGCAGCGACGGGACAGGCGGGGTCTCCTACGAGCAGTACTTC. Its protein product is CASSDGTGGVSYEQYF.